These 16 T cell receptor beta chains share one sample of origin, sequenced in a study of brain T cells in children with intractable seizures (dated by TCRdb to 2020 to 2023). Libraries were prepared through the immunoSEQ multiplex PCR assay. TCRdb re-hosts the immuneACCESS table, in-frame sequences only. Its copies lack some clones; in the studies checked, an unresolved V gene accounts for under half of them, and the cause for the rest is not known. Within this sample are 62,000 or so clones, with 90% to 96% of them counted one time only. Clones ranked in the top ten supply 0.35% to 0.4% of the sample. The time point label here, explained by the study, means: resected brain tissue, or blood drawn just prior to surgery. Specimen: peripheral blood, collected at surgery. These receptors were taken from a boy younger than two with focal cortical dysplasia and intractable seizures.

This chain connects TRBV6-2 or TRBV6-3 to TRBJ2-1, with TRBD2 identical over 7 bases. Trimming took 5 bases from V and 15 from J; bases not matched to a gene: 7. This CDR3 is built from 11 residues. CDR1 and CDR2 from the germline V gene are MNHEY and SVGEGT. The CDR3 is CASSNAGEPFF. In DNA, the CDR3 is TGTGCCAGCAGTAACGCGGGAGAACCGTTCTTC.

The chain is built from TRBV3-1 (or the pseudogene TRBV3-2) and TRBJ1-1, with 7 bases matching TRBD1. V dropped 4 bases and J dropped 0; count of bases not matched to a gene: 8. Germline-derived CDR1 and CDR2 are LGHDT and YNNKEL (reference sequence). The CDR3 loop spans 16 amino acids. The CDR3 region is CASSPASTGLNTEAFF. The CDR3 coding sequence is TGTGCCAGCAGCCCAGCCTCGACAGGGCTGAACACTGAAGCTTTCTTT.

This chain links TRBV11-3 with TRBJ2-1; 8 bases map to TRBD2. Trimming cost V 1 base and J 12 bases; bases outside gene matches: 5. Germline V gene sequence: CDR1 SGHNT, CDR2 YENEEA. CDR3 size: 13 residues. Here the CDR3 reads CASSLAARGVQFF. The CDR3 DNA reads TGTGCCAGCAGCTTAGCGGCGCGGGGGGTGCAGTTCTTC.

A single count supports this clone. This sequence joins TRBV2 and TRBJ1-6, with 7 bases fitting TRBD1. Per germline, CDR1 SNHLY and CDR2 FYNNEI. CDR3 size: 14 residues. V lost 6 bases to trimming and J lost 10 bases; unmatched junction nucleotides: 9. The CDR3 DNA reads as TGTGCCAGCAGACCAGACAGGGTCGGGTCACCCCTCCACTTT. This codes for CASRPDRVGSPLHF. Variable domain in full (rest from reference TRBV2 and TRBJ1-6): EPEVTQTPSHQVTQMGQEVILRCVPISNHLYFYWYRQILGQKVEFLVSFYNNEISEKSEIFDDQFSVERPDGSNFTLKIRSTKLEDSAMYFCASRPDRVGSPLHFGNGTRLTVT.

This chain connects TRBV28 to TRBJ1-6, with D unclear. This CDR3 is 14 amino acids long. Germline CDR1 MDHEN, CDR2 SYDVKM. Trimming cost V 2 bases and J 6 bases, with 8 bases left between them. CDR3 coding DNA: TGTGCCAGCAGTTTAAGGCAGGCTAATTCACCCCTCCACTTT. It yields the protein CASSLRQANSPLHF.

The chain employs TRBV6-6 and TRBJ1-1; D not resolved. Trimming shortened V by 2 bases and J by 0 bases, and 13 bases separated the two germline ends. Germline V lookup: CDR1 MNHNY, CDR2 SVGAGI (reference sequence). This CDR3 spans 16 amino acids. Here the CDR3 DNA reads TGTGCCAGCAGTTACCCCTCGTTACGGCTGAACACTGAAGCTTTCTTT. Amino acids: CASSYPSLRLNTEAFF.

This sequence joins TRBV19 and TRBJ2-7; D is perhaps TRBD1 (5 bases). This CDR3 region has 15 residues. Germline V lookup: CDR1 LNHDA, CDR2 SQIVND (reference sequence). Trimming left V 3 bases short and J 0 bases short, with 12 bases between. For the CDR3, the DNA is TGTGCCAGTAGTATGCAGGCAGGGCCCTCCTACGAGCAGTACTTC. Amino acids: CASSMQAGPSYEQYF.

With regard to this clone: The sample holds other DNA sequences that translate to the same CDR3. This sequence joins TRBV7-3 and TRBJ2-7; 7 bases are shared with TRBD2. The CDR3 runs to 13 residues. Germline lookup yields CDR1 SGHTA and CDR2 FQGTGA. V trimming: 3 bases; J trimming: 7 bases; junction bases outside the gene matches: 6. Here the CDR3 DNA reads TGTGCCAGCAGCTTGGGAGGGTCGGGAGAGCAGTACTTC. Amino acid sequence: CASSLGGSGEQYF.

The chain recombines TRBV28 with TRBJ1-6; the D gene is possibly TRBD1 (5 bases). The V gene lost 2 bases and the J gene lost 0 bases, with 8 bases spanning the gap. This CDR3 has 16 residues. Germline-derived CDR1 and CDR2 are MDHEN and SYDVKM. CDR3 sequence (DNA): TGTGCCAGCAGTTTAACAGGCCTCTCCTATAATTCACCCCTCCACTTT. Translating it yields CASSLTGLSYNSPLHF.

V usage is TRBV2 and J usage is TRBJ1-6; D uncertain. This CDR3 spans 15 amino acids. Germline V CDR1 and CDR2: SNHLY, FYNNEI. Trimming shortened V by 2 bases and J by 5 bases, and 10 bases separated the two germline ends. The DNA for the CDR3 is TGTGCCAGCAGTGAATACAGAAATGATAATTCACCCCTCCACTTT. It specifies CASSEYRNDNSPLHF.

This rearrangement joins TRBV5-1 to TRBJ1-5; D gene ambiguous. This CDR3 has 14 residues. CDR1 is SGHRS and CDR2 is YFSETQ in the germline V gene. V was shortened by 4 bases and J by 5 bases, with 13 bases between the two germline ends. The CDR3, as DNA: TGCGCCAGCAGCCGGAACCTCGGGGATCAGCCCCAGCATTTT. Residues: CASSRNLGDQPQHF.

This sequence joins TRBV13 and TRBJ1-3, with unresolved D. CDR1 is PRHDT and CDR2 is FYEKMQ in the germline V gene (reference sequence). CDR3 size: 12 residues. The V end was cut by 2 bases, the J end by 6 bases, with 5 bases between. The CDR3 DNA reads as TGTGCCAGCAGCTTATCCCCAAACACCATATATTTT. This translates into CASSLSPNTIYF.

About this clone: Within the sample, other DNA sequences also encode this same CDR3. V gene TRBV20-1 combines with J gene TRBJ2-7; D unresolved. Germline lookup yields CDR1 DFQATT and CDR2 SNEGSKA (reference sequence). V gave up 5 bases and J gave up 4 bases, with 9 bases separating them. The CDR3 length is 11 residues. The CDR3 loop reads CSALGPYEQYF. The CDR3 DNA reads TGCAGTGCTCTCGGACCTTACGAGCAGTACTTC.

CDR3 sequence: CASSEGQGVYEQYF. The CDR3 DNA sequence: TGTGCCAGCAGTGAGGGACAGGGGGTCTACGAGCAGTACTTC. The chain links TRBV2 to TRBJ2-7, with 11 bases identical to TRBD1. The ends lost 3 bases at V and 3 bases at J; junction bases unmatched: 1. CDR3 length: 14 amino acids. Germline-derived CDR1 and CDR2 are SNHLY and FYNNEI.

This clone was recorded a few times. The J gene is TRBJ1-3, the V gene TRBV7-9; D is ambiguous. V lost 0 bases to trimming and J lost 0 bases, with 6 bases between them. The length of the CDR3 is 15 residues. Germline V CDR1 and CDR2: SEHNR, FQNEAQ (reference sequence). The CDR3 reads CASSLAESSGNTIYF. Written as DNA, the CDR3 is TGTGCCAGCAGCTTAGCGGAGAGCTCTGGAAACACCATATATTTT. Full variable domain (outside the CDR3, taken from reference TRBV7-9 and TRBJ1-3): DTGVSQNPRHKITKRGQNVTFRCDPISEHNRLYWYRQTLGQGPEFLTYFQNEAQLEKSRLLSDRFSAERPKGSFSTLEIQRTEQGDSAMYLCASSLAESSGNTIYFGEGSWLTVV.

V usage is TRBV9 and J usage is TRBJ2-7; D remains unclear. Trimming took off 2 bases at V and 7 bases at J, with 16 bases between the two ends. The CDR3 is 14 amino acids. Germline-derived CDR1 and CDR2 are SGDLS and YYNGEE. The chain's CDR3 is CASSVGVTTGEQYF. CDR3 bases: TGTGCCAGCAGCGTTGGCGTAACCACTGGGGAGCAGTACTTC.